Below are 27 T cell receptor beta chains sequenced from a single sample in a study of neurological immune-mediated disorders. MiXCR, run by TCRdb on the 5' RACE reads, gives a single entry per CDR3 protein. The table shows about 66,000 distinct CDR3 sequences, with less than 5.5% occurring only once. Material: PBMCs. All receptors come from a man aged 30 to 45 with multiple sclerosis.

This chain links TRBV20-1 with TRBJ2-3; D remains unclear. V shed 6 bases and J shed 0 bases, with 13 bases lying between them. The CDR3 is made up of 14 amino acids. Germline values: CDR1 DFQATT, CDR2 SNEGSKA (reference sequence). CDR3 protein: CSATGPGSTDTQYF. The CDR3 region has the DNA TGCAGTGCAACTGGACCAGGAAGCACAGATACGCAGTATTTT.

This clonotype was picked up many times. The V gene is TRBV20-1, the J gene TRBJ1-2, with D perhaps TRBD1 (6 bases). CDR3 length: 13 residues. From germline, CDR1 is DFQATT and CDR2 SNEGSKA (reference sequence). With 3 bases removed from V and 0 bases from J, the gap between germline ends came to 8 bases. The CDR3 bases are TGCAGTGCTAGGGACAGACCTAACTATGGCTACACCTTC. Its protein is CSARDRPNYGYTF.

J is TRBJ2-3 and V is TRBV9; a possible D gene is TRBD1 (7 bases). CDR3 length: 17 amino acids. Per germline, CDR1 SGDLS and CDR2 YYNGEE. The ends were cut back, 6 bases at V and 0 bases at J, with 20 bases in the middle. The CDR3 DNA reads as TGTGCCAGCACTCCCCAGGGGGGAGCATCTAGCACAGATACGCAGTATTTT. Protein product: CASTPQGGASSTDTQYF.

This clonotype was seen at least ten times. This chain uses TRBV4-1 with TRBJ2-3, with 8 positions matching TRBD2. V lost 2 bases, J lost 4 bases, and 14 bases stayed unmatched. CDR3 length: 18 amino acids. Germline CDR1 MGHRA, CDR2 YSYEKL. The CDR3 region has the DNA TGCGCCAGCAGCCAATCGGAAAATAGCGGGGACTGGGCAGATACGCAGTATTTT. This gives the protein CASSQSENSGDWADTQYF.

Remarks on this clonotype: In this CDR3 the conserved last residue, phenylalanine or tryptophan, is missing, so a read error is likely. V is TRBV5-1 and J is TRBJ1-2; no definite D call. There are 14 residues in the CDR3. Trimming cost V 4 bases and J 1 base, with 11 bases left between them. The germline V gene encodes CDR1 SGHRS and CDR2 YFSETQ. Here the CDR3 DNA reads TGCGCCAGCAGCCCCGACCTAAATAACTATGGCTACACCATC. It translates to CASSPDLNNYGYTI.

This clonotype was observed at least ten times. V usage is TRBV18 and J usage is TRBJ1-1; no reliable D call. In germline, CDR1 is KGHSH, CDR2 LQKENI. The V end was cut by 3 bases, the J end by 1 base, with 9 bases between. The CDR3 has 14 residues. In nucleotides, the CDR3 is TGTGCCAGCTCACCCGGGGTTTGGAACACTGAAGCTTTCTTT. Amino acids: CASSPGVWNTEAFF.

The rearrangement links TRBV27 to TRBJ1-5; a weak D match, TRBD1 (5 bases). V was cut by 5 bases and J by 4 bases, with 15 bases left in between. Germline-derived CDR1 and CDR2 are MNHEY and SMNVEV (reference sequence). The CDR3 runs 15 residues. For the CDR3, the DNA is TGTGCCAGCAGTGGCCGGGACGGAAGAAATCAGCCCCAGCATTTT. Translation gives CASSGRDGRNQPQHF.

This clonotype was observed many times. CDR3 sequence (DNA): TGCAGCGTTGAAGATTCAGGGGGCAAGGCTTTCTTT. As protein: CSVEDSGGKAFF. The chain recombines TRBV29-1 with TRBJ1-1; TRBD1 agrees at 8 bases. The V and J ends lost 0 bases and 11 bases, in that order; junction bases with no gene match: 5. From germline, CDR1 is SQVTM and CDR2 ANQGSEA. This CDR3 spans 12 amino acids.

In this sample, this clonotype turned up many times. This sequence joins TRBV6-1 and TRBJ1-5; the match to TRBD1 covers 8 bases. The germline V gene has CDR1 MNHNS and CDR2 SASEGT. Unmatched junction bases numbered 9, after V lost 1 base and J lost 1 base. The CDR3 extends over 18 amino acids. The CDR3 sequence: CASSEEIRGRWSNQPQHF. In DNA form, the CDR3 reads TGTGCCAGCAGTGAAGAAATCAGGGGGCGGTGGAGCAATCAGCCCCAGCATTTT.

This clonotype was counted ten times or more. This rearrangement joins TRBV3-1 to TRBJ2-5, with D possibly being TRBD2 (5 bases). V lost 0 bases to trimming and J lost 0 bases, with 11 bases between them. This CDR3 spans 16 amino acids. The germline gives CDR1 LGHDT, CDR2 YNNKEL (reference sequence). The CDR3 reads CASSQDVGVDQETQYF. CDR3 coding DNA: TGTGCCAGCAGCCAAGATGTCGGGGTGGACCAAGAGACCCAGTACTTC.

The table lists this clonotype with many counts. The CDR3 sequence is CASSAYAASSYNEQFF. The CDR3 region has the DNA TGCGCCAGCAGCGCTTACGCGGCGAGCTCCTACAATGAGCAGTTCTTC. The V call is TRBV5-1, the J call TRBJ2-1; D is undetermined. The CDR3 consists of 16 residues. V was cut by 4 bases and J by 0 bases, with 14 bases left in between. CDR1 and CDR2 from the germline V gene are SGHRS and YFSETQ.

This clonotype was recorded at least ten times. CDR3 nucleotides: TGCAGTGCTAGAGACAGGGCGAACACTGAAGCTTTCTTT. This translates into CSARDRANTEAFF. The rearrangement links TRBV20-1 to TRBJ1-1; a possible D gene is TRBD1 (5 bases). V was pared by 0 bases and J by 1 base, with 6 bases between. This CDR3 has 13 residues. The V gene's germline CDR1 is DFQATT and CDR2 SNEGSKA (reference sequence).

This clonotype occurred many times. V gene TRBV2 combines with J gene TRBJ2-1; unclear D gene. The CDR3 loop spans 14 amino acids. The germline gives CDR1 SNHLY, CDR2 FYNNEI. The V end lost 8 bases, the J end lost 5 bases, and 16 bases lay between the germline ends. The CDR3, as DNA: TGTGCCAGCGCCCCGAGCCCCACCCACAATGAGCAGTTCTTC. It specifies CASAPSPTHNEQFF. The full variable domain, its missing parts supplied by reference TRBV2 and TRBJ2-1, is EPEVTQTPSHQVTQMGQEVILRCVPISNHLYFYWYRQILGQKVEFLVSFYNNEISEKSEIFDDQFSVERPDGSNFTLKIRSTKLEDSAMYFCASAPSPTHNEQFFGPGTRLTVL.

V gene TRBV18 combines with J gene TRBJ1-2; D is unclear. This CDR3 is built from 13 residues. Trimming left V 1 base short and J 5 bases short, with 8 bases between. Germline CDR1 reads KGHSH; CDR2 reads LQKENI. DNA for the CDR3: TGTGCCAGCTCACCACGAGAGCAGTATGGCTACACCTTC. The encoded protein is CASSPREQYGYTF.

This clonotype was found many times. This chain joins TRBV2 and TRBJ1-4; 7 bases are shared with TRBD1. The CDR3 has 14 residues. The trim removed 7 bases at V and 4 bases at J, leaving 6 bases unmatched. Germline CDR1 SNHLY, CDR2 FYNNEI. The CDR3 DNA reads TGTGCCAGCAAGCCGGGACAGATTAATGAAAAACTGTTTTTT. It is translated as CASKPGQINEKLFF.

In its sample, this clonotype was seen many times. The CDR3 bases are TGCAGTGCTAGAGATCGGGACAGGGGGAACACTGAAGCTTTCTTT. Residues: CSARDRDRGNTEAFF. J is TRBJ1-1 and V is TRBV20-1, with TRBD1 identical over 10 bases. Germline CDR1 is DFQATT and CDR2 is SNEGSKA (reference sequence). This CDR3 is 15 amino acids long. Trimming at V came to 0 bases and at J to 1 base, leaving 2 bases not matched to a gene.

This clonotype was seen a handful of times. The germline gene is not matched at one end of the junction; a read error may be the cause. The chain is built from TRBV11-2 and TRBJ1-6, with unresolved D. CDR3 length equals 18 residues. Germline V CDR1 and CDR2: SGHAT, FQNNGV. The chain's CDR3 is CASRDLTKISSYNSPLNF. CDR3 sequence (DNA): TGTGCCAGCAGGGATTTGACCAAAATCAGCTCCTATAATTCACCCCTCAACTTT.

This clonotype was found many times. The genes are TRBV10-2 and TRBJ2-3, with D possibly being TRBD2 (6 bases). This CDR3 is built from 18 residues. V gave up 0 bases and J gave up 3 bases, with 19 bases separating them. CDR1 WSHSY and CDR2 SAAADI come from the germline V gene. The CDR3 sequence: CASSESKTRDPRTDTQYF. The CDR3 DNA reads as TGCGCCAGCAGTGAGTCAAAGACTAGAGATCCGAGGACAGATACGCAGTATTTT.

This clonotype was picked up many times. This rearrangement joins TRBV24-1 to TRBJ1-1; tentatively, D is TRBD1 (6 bases). The CDR3 sequence is 18 residues long. Between the trimmed V and J ends, which lost 10 bases and 0 bases, there was a span of 26 bases. The V gene's germline CDR1 is KGHDR and CDR2 SFDVKD. CDR3 DNA: TGTGCCACGATTCCACGGTGGGGGGCCGTACTCCTGAACACTGAAGCTTTCTTT. Protein: CATIPRWGAVLLNTEAFF.

In its sample, this clonotype was seen many times. The rearrangement uses TRBV5-1 and TRBJ2-7, with a weak D call TRBD1 (6 bases). The length of the CDR3 is 14 residues. Deletions cut 2 bases from V and 2 bases from J, with 11 bases between. CDR1 is SGHRS, CDR2 YFSETQ, per germline. The CDR3 nucleotides read TGCGCCAGCAGCTTACAGGGACCCACCTACGAGCAGTACTTC. Translated, it gives CASSLQGPTYEQYF.

The chain employs TRBV5-1 and TRBJ1-2, with D perhaps matching TRBD1 (5 bases). The CDR3 covers 15 residues. The V end lost 2 bases, the J end lost 4 bases, and 15 bases lay between the germline ends. CDR1 is SGHRS and CDR2 is YFSETQ in the germline V gene. In nucleotides, the CDR3 is TGCGCCAGCAGCTTTGGAGGGGAACCGGGCTATGGCTACACCTTC. The encoded protein is CASSFGGEPGYGYTF.

V and J are TRBV5-1 and TRBJ2-1, with TRBD2 as a possible D gene (7 bases). The CDR3 covers 12 residues. Per germline, CDR1 SGHRS and CDR2 YFSETQ. Trimming removed 4 bases from V and 10 bases from J, with 12 bases in between. Written as DNA, the CDR3 is TGCGCCAGCAGCCCACAGGGAGGGGAGCAGTTCTTC. Translation gives CASSPQGGEQFF.

This clonotype was found many times. The chain couples TRBV12-3 or TRBV12-4 to TRBJ2-2; the D is unclear. The CDR3 has 13 amino acids. Trimming cost V 2 bases and J 7 bases, with 8 bases left between them. The CDR3 nucleotides read TGTGCCAGCAGTTTAAACGTGGGCGGGGAGCTGTTTTTT. Its translation is CASSLNVGGELFF.

This clonotype occurred many times. CDR3 nucleotide sequence: TGTGCCAGCAGCATGACAGCCTCCTACGAGCAGTACTTC. Its protein is CASSMTASYEQYF. The genes are TRBV7-2 and TRBJ2-7, with D perhaps matching TRBD1 (5 bases). Germline loops: CDR1 SGHTA, CDR2 FQGNSA. V was shortened by 5 bases and J by 0 bases, with 8 bases between the two germline ends. CDR3 length: 13 amino acids.

This clonotype was picked up many times. The rearrangement links TRBV2 to TRBJ2-2; no definite D call. Germline CDR1 is SNHLY and CDR2 is FYNNEI. The V gene lost 4 bases and the J gene lost 5 bases, with 5 bases spanning the gap. This CDR3 contains 12 residues. Here the CDR3 reads CASSVSTGELFF. The CDR3 DNA sequence: TGTGCCAGCAGTGTTAGTACCGGGGAGCTGTTTTTT.

This rearrangement joins TRBV5-1 to TRBJ1-1, with TRBD1 matching over 8 bases. CDR1 is SGHRS and CDR2 is YFSETQ in the germline V gene. The length of the CDR3 is 15 residues. After removal of 0 bases from V and 3 bases from J, the junction contained 4 bases not matched to a gene. CDR3 sequence: CASSLASGGYTEAFF. CDR3 sequence (DNA): TGCGCCAGCAGCTTGGCCTCAGGGGGCTACACTGAAGCTTTCTTT. Full variable domain (outside the CDR3, taken from reference TRBV5-1 and TRBJ1-1): KAGVTQTPRYLIKTRGQQVTLSCSPISGHRSVSWYQQTPGQGLQFLFEYFSETQRNKGNFPGRFSGRQFSNSRSEMNVSTLELGDSALYLCASSLASGGYTEAFFGQGTRLTVV.

This clonotype showed up many times. This rearrangement joins TRBV7-8 to TRBJ1-4, with TRBD1 identical over 8 bases. V shed 5 bases and J 5 bases; nucleotides not matched to a gene: 4. Germline assignment: CDR1 SGHVS and CDR2 FQNEAQ. CDR3 size: 14 residues. The CDR3 spells CASSLTGENEKLFF. As DNA, the CDR3 is TGTGCCAGCAGCCTGACAGGGGAGAATGAAAAACTGTTTTTT. Looking up the rest from reference TRBV7-8 and TRBJ1-4 gives the full variable domain: GAGVSQSPRYKVAKRGQDVALRCDPISGHVSLFWYQQALGQGPEFLTYFQNEAQLDKSGLPSDRFFAERPEGSVSTLKIQRTQQEDSAVYLCASSLTGENEKLFFGSGTQLSVL.